The clone carrying this T cell receptor (beta chain) was seen a few times. Antigen unknown. Clones were read by immunoSEQ multiplex PCR, and TCRdb kept only the in-frame ones, dropping some. The sample carries roughly 7,400 clones, 70% recorded once. There are 13 residues in the CDR3. CDR1 is SEHNR, CDR2 FQNEAQ, per germline (reference sequence). Trimming pared 5 bases from V and 6 bases from J, leaving 13 bases between. The data are from a study of T cell clones after liver transplantation. Notes on the study in general: Donor-reactive sequences fell more than third party-reactive ones, suggesting partial deletion.

This clonotype originated in a human donor who received a liver transplant. The V gene is TRBV7-9, the J gene TRBJ1-2; D not certain. Specimen: CD8+ T cells from blood, collected before liver transplant. The CDR3 loop reads CASSEATDDGYTF. In DNA form, the CDR3 reads TGTGCCAGCAGCGAGGCGACGGATGATGGCTACACCTTC.